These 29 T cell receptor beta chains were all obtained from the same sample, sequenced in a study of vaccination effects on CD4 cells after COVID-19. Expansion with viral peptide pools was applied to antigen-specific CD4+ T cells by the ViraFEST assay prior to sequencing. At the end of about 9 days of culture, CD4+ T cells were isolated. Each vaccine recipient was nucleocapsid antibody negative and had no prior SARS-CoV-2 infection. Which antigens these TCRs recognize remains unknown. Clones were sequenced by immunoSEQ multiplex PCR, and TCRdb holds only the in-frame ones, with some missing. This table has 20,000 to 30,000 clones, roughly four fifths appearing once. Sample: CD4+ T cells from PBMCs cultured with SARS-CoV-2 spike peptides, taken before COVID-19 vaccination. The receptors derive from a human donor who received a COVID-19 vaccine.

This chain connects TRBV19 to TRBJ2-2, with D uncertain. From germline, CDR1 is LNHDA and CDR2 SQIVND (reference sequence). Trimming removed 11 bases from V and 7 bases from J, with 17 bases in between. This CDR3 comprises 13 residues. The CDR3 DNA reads TGTGCCGGTCGAGAAAAGAGTGGCGGGGAGCTGTTTTTT. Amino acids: CAGREKSGGELFF.

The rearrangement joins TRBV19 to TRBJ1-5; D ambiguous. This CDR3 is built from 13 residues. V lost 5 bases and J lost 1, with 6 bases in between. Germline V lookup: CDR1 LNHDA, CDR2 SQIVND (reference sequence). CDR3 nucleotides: TGTGCCAGTAGTTTAACGAGCAATCAGCCCCAGCATTTT. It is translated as CASSLTSNQPQHF.

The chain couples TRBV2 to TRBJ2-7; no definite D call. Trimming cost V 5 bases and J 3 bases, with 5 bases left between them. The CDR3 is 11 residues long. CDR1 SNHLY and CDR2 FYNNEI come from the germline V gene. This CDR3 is CASSLVYEQYF. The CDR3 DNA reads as TGTGCCAGCAGTTTAGTCTACGAGCAGTACTTC.

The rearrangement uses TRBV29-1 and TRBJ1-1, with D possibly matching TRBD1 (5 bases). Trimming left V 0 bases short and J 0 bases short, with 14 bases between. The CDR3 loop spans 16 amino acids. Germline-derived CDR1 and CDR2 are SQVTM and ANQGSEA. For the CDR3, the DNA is TGCAGCGTTGAAGATCGGCAGGGAGCCCTGAACACTGAAGCTTTCTTT. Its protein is CSVEDRQGALNTEAFF.

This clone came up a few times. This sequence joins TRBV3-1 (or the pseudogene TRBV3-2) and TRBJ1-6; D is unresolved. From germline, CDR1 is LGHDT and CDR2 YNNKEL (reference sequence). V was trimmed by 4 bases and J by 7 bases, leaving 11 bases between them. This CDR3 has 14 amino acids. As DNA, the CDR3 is TGTGCCAGCAGCCTAACCGGGAGGAATTCACCCCTCCACTTT. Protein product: CASSLTGRNSPLHF.

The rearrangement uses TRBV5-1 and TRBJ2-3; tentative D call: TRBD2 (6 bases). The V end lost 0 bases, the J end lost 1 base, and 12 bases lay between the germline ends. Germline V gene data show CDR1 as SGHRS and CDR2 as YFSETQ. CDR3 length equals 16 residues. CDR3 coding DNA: TGCGCCAGCAGCTTGGGGGTAGGCGGGGGCACAGATACGCAGTATTTT. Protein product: CASSLGVGGGTDTQYF.

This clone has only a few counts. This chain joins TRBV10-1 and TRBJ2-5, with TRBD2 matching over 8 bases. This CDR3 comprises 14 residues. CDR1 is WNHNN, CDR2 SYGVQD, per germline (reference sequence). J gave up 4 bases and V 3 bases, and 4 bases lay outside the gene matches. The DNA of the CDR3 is TGCGCCAGCAGTGACGCCGGGAGGGGAGAGACCCAGTACTTC. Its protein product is CASSDAGRGETQYF.

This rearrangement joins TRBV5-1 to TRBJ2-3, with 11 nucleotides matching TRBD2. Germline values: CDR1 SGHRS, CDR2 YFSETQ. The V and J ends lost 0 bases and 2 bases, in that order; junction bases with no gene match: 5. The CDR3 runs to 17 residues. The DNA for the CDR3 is TGCGCCAGCAGCTTGGCCGGGACTAGCGGACACACAGATACGCAGTATTTT. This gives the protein CASSLAGTSGHTDTQYF.

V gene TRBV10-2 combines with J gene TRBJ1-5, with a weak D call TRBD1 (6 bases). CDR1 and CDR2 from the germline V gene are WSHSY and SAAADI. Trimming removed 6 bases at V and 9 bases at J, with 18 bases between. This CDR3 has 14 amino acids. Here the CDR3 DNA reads TGCGCCAGCAGCCTCGACAGGCCCAGTGGGCCCCAGCATTTT. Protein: CASSLDRPSGPQHF.

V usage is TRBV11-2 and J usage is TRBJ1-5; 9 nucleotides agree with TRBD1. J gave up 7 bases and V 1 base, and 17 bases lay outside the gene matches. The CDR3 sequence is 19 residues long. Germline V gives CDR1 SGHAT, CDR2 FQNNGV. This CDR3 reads CASSLGRYGGQGRWQPQHF. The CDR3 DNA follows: TGTGCCAGCAGCTTAGGACGATACGGGGGACAGGGAAGGTGGCAGCCCCAGCATTTT.

DNA of the CDR3: TGTGCCAGCAGCCGGGGACAGGGGGAGGGCTACACCTTC. Protein product: CASSRGQGEGYTF. V gene TRBV5-4 combines with J gene TRBJ1-2, with 11 bases aligning to TRBD1. Germline V CDR1 and CDR2: SGHNT, YYREEE (reference sequence). The CDR3 is made up of 13 amino acids. Trimming cost V 4 bases and J 8 bases; bases outside gene matches: 4.

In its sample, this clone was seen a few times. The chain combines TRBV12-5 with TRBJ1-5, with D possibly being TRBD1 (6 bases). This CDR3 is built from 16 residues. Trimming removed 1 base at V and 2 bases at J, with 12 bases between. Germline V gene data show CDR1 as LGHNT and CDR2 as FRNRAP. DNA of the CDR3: TGTGCTAGTGGTTTGGAGATCAGGGGACGCAATCAGCCCCAGCATTTT. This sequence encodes CASGLEIRGRNQPQHF. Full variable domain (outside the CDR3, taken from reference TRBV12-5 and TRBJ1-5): DARVTQTPRHKVTEMGQEVTMRCQPILGHNTVFWYRQTMMQGLELLAYFRNRAPLDDSGMPKDRFSAEMPDATLATLKIQPSEPRDSAVYFCASGLEIRGRNQPQHFGDGTRLSIL.

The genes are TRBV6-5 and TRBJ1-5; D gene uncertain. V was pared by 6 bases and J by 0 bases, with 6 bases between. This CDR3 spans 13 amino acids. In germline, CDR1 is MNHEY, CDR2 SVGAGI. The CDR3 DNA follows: TGTGCCAGCAGCCCAGGTAGCAATCAGCCCCAGCATTTT. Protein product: CASSPGSNQPQHF.

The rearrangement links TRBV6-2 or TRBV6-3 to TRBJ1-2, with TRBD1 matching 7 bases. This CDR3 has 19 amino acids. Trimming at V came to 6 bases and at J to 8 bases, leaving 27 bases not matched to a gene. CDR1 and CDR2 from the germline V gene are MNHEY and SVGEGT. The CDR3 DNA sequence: TGTGCCAGCAGCACCTGGGACAGTAGGGTCGAAAGATTGGCTATGGGCTACACCTTC. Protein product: CASSTWDSRVERLAMGYTF.

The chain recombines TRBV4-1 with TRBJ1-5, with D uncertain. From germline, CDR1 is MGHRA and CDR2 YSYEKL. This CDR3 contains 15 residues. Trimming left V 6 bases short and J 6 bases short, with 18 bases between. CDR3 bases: TGCGCCAGCAGACGCACTGGGCAGATCAGTCAGCCCCAGCATTTT. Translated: CASRRTGQISQPQHF.

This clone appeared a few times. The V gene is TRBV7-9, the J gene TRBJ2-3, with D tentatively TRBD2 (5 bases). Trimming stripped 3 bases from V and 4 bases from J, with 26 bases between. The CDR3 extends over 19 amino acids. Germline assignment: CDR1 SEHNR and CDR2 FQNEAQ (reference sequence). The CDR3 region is CASSFWSLLSGILADTQYF. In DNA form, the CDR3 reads TGTGCCAGCAGCTTTTGGTCTCTATTATCGGGAATTTTGGCAGATACGCAGTATTTT.

CDR3 sequence reads: CASSPPHSGGSGNTIYF. The CDR3 DNA is TGTGCCAGCTCACCACCTCACAGTGGAGGTTCTGGAAACACCATATATTTT. V gene TRBV18 combines with J gene TRBJ1-3; D is undetermined. Trimming removed 0 bases from V and 1 base from J, with 13 bases in between. Germline lookup yields CDR1 KGHSH and CDR2 LQKENI. The CDR3 runs 17 residues.

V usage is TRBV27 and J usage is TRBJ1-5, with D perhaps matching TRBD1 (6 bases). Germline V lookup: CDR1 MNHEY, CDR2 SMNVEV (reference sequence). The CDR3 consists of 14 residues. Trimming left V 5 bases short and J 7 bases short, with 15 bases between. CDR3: CASSLQGARQPQHF. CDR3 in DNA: TGTGCCAGCAGTCTACAGGGAGCCAGGCAGCCCCAGCATTTT.

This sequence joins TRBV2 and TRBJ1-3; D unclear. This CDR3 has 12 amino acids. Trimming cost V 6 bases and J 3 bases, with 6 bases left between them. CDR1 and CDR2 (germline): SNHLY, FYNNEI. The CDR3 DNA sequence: TGTGCCAGCAGAGACAATGGAAACACCATATATTTT. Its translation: CASRDNGNTIYF.

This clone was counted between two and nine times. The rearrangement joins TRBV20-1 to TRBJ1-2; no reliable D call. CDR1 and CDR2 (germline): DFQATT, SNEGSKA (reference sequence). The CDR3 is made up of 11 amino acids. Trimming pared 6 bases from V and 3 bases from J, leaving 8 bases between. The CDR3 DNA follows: TGCAGTGCGTCCACCTACTATGGCTACACCTTC. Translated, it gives CSASTYYGYTF.

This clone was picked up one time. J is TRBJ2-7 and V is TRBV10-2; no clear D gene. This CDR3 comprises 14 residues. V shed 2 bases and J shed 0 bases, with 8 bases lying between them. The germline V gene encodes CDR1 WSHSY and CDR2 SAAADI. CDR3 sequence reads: CASSERTDSYEQYF. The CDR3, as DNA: TGCGCCAGCAGTGAGAGGACGGACTCCTACGAGCAGTACTTC.

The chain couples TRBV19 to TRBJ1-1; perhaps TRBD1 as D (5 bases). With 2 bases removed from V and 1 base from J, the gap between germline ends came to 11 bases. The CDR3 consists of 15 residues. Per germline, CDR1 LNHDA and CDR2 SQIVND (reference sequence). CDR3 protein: CASSIRGRRNTEAFF. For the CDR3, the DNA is TGTGCCAGTAGTATAAGGGGCAGGAGGAACACTGAAGCTTTCTTT.

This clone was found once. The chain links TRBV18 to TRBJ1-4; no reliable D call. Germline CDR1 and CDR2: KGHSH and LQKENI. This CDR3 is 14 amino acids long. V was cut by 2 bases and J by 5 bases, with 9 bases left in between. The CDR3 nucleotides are TGTGCCAGCTCACCAGGAGTAGGGAATGAAAAACTGTTTTTT. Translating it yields CASSPGVGNEKLFF.

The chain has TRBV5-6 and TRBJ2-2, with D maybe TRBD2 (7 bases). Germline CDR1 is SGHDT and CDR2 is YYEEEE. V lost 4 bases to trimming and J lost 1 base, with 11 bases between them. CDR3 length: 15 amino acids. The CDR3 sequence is CASSRGAGNTGELFF. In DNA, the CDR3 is TGTGCCAGCAGCCGGGGGGCAGGGAACACCGGGGAGCTGTTTTTT.

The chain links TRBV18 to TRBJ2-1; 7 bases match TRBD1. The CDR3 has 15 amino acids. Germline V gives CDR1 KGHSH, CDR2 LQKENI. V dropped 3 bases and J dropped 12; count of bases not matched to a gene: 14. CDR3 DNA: TGTGCCAGCTCACCGGGGACAGACCTCGTATCAGGGCAGTTCTTC. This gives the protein CASSPGTDLVSGQFF. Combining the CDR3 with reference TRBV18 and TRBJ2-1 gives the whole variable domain NAGVMQNPRHLVRRRGQEARLRCSPMKGHSHVYWYRQLPEEGLKFMVYLQKENIIDESGMPKERFSAEFPKEGPSILRIQQVVRGDSAAYFCASSPGTDLVSGQFFGPGTRLTVL.

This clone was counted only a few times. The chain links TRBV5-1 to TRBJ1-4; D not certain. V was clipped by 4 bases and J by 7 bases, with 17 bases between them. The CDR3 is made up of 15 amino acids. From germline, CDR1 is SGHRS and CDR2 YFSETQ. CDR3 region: CASSPKSNRTEKLFF. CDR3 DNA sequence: TGCGCCAGCAGCCCGAAATCTAATCGGACTGAAAAACTGTTTTTT.

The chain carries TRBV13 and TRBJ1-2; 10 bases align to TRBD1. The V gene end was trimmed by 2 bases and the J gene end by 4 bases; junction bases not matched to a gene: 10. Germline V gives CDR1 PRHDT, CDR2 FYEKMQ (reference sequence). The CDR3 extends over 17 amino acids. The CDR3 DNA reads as TGTGCCAGCAGCTTAAGGGACAGGGGTCCCCTCTTCTATGGCTACACCTTC. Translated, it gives CASSLRDRGPLFYGYTF.

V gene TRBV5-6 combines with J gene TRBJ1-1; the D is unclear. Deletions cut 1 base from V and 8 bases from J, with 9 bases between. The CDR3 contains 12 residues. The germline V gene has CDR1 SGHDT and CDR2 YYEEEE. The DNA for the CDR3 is TGTGCCAGCAGCTTGTGGCAGTACGAAGCTTTCTTT. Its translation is CASSLWQYEAFF.

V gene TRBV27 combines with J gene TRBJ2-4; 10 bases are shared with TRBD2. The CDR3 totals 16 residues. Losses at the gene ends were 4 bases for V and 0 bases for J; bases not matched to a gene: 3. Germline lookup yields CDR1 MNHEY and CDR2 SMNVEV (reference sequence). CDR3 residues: CASSSPSGRAKNIQYF. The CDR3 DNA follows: TGTGCCAGCAGTTCACCTAGCGGGAGAGCCAAAAACATTCAGTACTTC.